The 25 T cell receptor beta chains given below trace back to one sample, sequenced in a study of blood T cell repertoires in COVID-19. TCRdb's copy holds only in-frame clones and misses some; the assay was immunoSEQ multiplex PCR. Here the sample spans hundreds of thousands of clones, around 90% being singletons. The sample consisted of peripheral blood. These receptors all stem from a woman younger than 30 with acute or convalescent COVID-19.

The chain has TRBV5-1 and TRBJ1-3; 7 bases match TRBD1. Germline lookup yields CDR1 SGHRS and CDR2 YFSETQ. V shed 1 base, J shed 8 bases, and the junction held 3 bases outside the gene matches. This CDR3 spans 13 amino acids. The CDR3 nucleotides are TGCGCCAGCAGCTTGAGGCAGGGGGACACCATATATTTT. It translates to CASSLRQGDTIYF.

This sequence joins TRBV4-3 and TRBJ1-2, with 9 bases that match TRBD1. This CDR3 is built from 15 residues. Germline-derived CDR1 and CDR2 are LGHNA and YSLEER. The V segment lost 4 bases and the J segment 3 bases; nucleotides outside the gene matches: 6. The CDR3 DNA reads as TGCGCCAGCAGCCCTCAGACAGGGGGAGACTATGGCTACACCTTC. Translated, it gives CASSPQTGGDYGYTF.

The chain uses TRBV19 and TRBJ1-3, with no clear D. Between the trimmed V and J ends, which lost 1 base and 0 bases, there was a span of 4 bases. Germline CDR1 LNHDA, CDR2 SQIVND (reference sequence). The CDR3 has 14 amino acids. CDR3 DNA sequence: TGTGCCAGTAGTATAGCCAGCTCTGGAAACACCATATATTTT. It is translated as CASSIASSGNTIYF.

The gene calls are TRBV18 and TRBJ2-5, with D tentatively TRBD2 (6 bases). CDR1 is KGHSH and CDR2 is LQKENI in the germline V gene. This CDR3 has 16 residues. The ends were cut back, 4 bases at V and 1 base at J, with 16 bases in the middle. CDR3 DNA: TGTGCCAGCTCACTTTTCCACCGGAGGGCCCAAGAGACCCAGTACTTC. Its protein product is CASSLFHRRAQETQYF.

This clone was counted between two and nine times. The J gene is TRBJ1-3, the V gene TRBV11-3, with 9 bases that match TRBD1. With V trimmed by 3 bases and J by 7 bases, 7 bases remained unmatched. This CDR3 region has 15 residues. Germline lookup yields CDR1 SGHNT and CDR2 YENEEA. CDR3 nucleotide sequence: TGTGCCAGCAGCTTGGGGGACAGGGAGGCGAACACCATATATTTT. Translating it yields CASSLGDREANTIYF.

The V gene is TRBV4-3, the J gene TRBJ1-2; no clear D. V gave up 0 bases and J gave up 0 bases, with 11 bases separating them. The CDR3 covers 16 residues. The germline V gene has CDR1 LGHNA and CDR2 YSLEER. CDR3 sequence reads: CASSQDGYQANYGYTF. The CDR3 region has the DNA TGCGCCAGCAGCCAAGACGGGTACCAAGCTAACTATGGCTACACCTTC.

The rearrangement joins TRBV30 to TRBJ2-2; TRBD1 matches at 7 bases. There are 14 residues in the CDR3. Germline CDR1 and CDR2: GTSNPN and SVGIG (reference sequence). With V trimmed by 2 bases and J by 4 bases, 4 bases remained unmatched. The CDR3 bases are TGTGCCTGGAGTCACAGGGGAAGCACCGGGGAGCTGTTTTTT. This encodes CAWSHRGSTGELFF.

Remarks on this clone: Other DNA sequences in this specimen translate into the identical CDR3. The chain links TRBV2 to TRBJ1-2, with a possible D match to TRBD1 (5 bases). Trimming shortened V by 2 bases and J by 2 bases, and 6 bases separated the two germline ends. The CDR3 extends over 13 amino acids. Per germline, CDR1 SNHLY and CDR2 FYNNEI. The CDR3 coding sequence is TGTGCCAGCAGTGAAACAGGAAACTATGGCTACACCTTC. It specifies CASSETGNYGYTF.

This clone appeared a single time. The rearrangement uses TRBV28 and TRBJ1-6; D remains ambiguous. The CDR3 is 13 amino acids. In germline, CDR1 is MDHEN, CDR2 SYDVKM. The V and J ends lost 2 bases and 10 bases respectively, with 9 bases between them. The CDR3 is CASSLPTRSPLHF. The DNA for the CDR3 is TGTGCCAGCAGTTTACCGACTAGGTCACCCCTCCACTTT.

The chain employs TRBV9 and TRBJ1-6; D is uncertain. This CDR3 has 17 residues. Trimming pared 0 bases from V and 0 bases from J, leaving 10 bases between. Germline V gene data show CDR1 as SGDLS and CDR2 as YYNGEE. The DNA of the CDR3 is TGTGCCAGCAGCGTAGGGAGGATACGCTCCTATAATTCACCCCTCCACTTT. Its translation: CASSVGRIRSYNSPLHF.

This sequence joins TRBV5-6 and TRBJ1-1; D gene ambiguous. The V end lost 0 bases, the J end lost 5 bases, and 8 bases lay between the germline ends. Germline V gene lookup returns CDR1 SGHDT and CDR2 YYEEEE. This CDR3 has 13 residues. CDR3 in DNA: TGTGCCAGCAGCTTGGCCTCGGGGACTGAAGCTTTCTTT. This gives the protein CASSLASGTEAFF.

V usage is TRBV2 and J usage is TRBJ2-3; TRBD1 matches 7 bases. Germline V CDR1 and CDR2: SNHLY, FYNNEI. V shed 6 bases and J 1 base; nucleotides not matched to a gene: 10. The CDR3 runs 16 residues. As DNA, the CDR3 is TGTGCCAGCAGGGAACTGGACAGGCTCCGCACAGATACGCAGTATTTT. Protein sequence: CASRELDRLRTDTQYF.

This chain uses TRBV2 with TRBJ1-4, with D possibly being TRBD1 (5 bases). CDR1 and CDR2 (germline): SNHLY, FYNNEI. The V and J ends lost 6 bases and 7 bases respectively, with 12 bases between them. The CDR3 length is 13 residues. This CDR3 is CASRMDIAEKLFF. Written as DNA, the CDR3 is TGTGCCAGCAGAATGGACATAGCTGAAAAACTGTTTTTT. Full variable domain (missing parts from reference TRBV2 and TRBJ1-4): EPEVTQTPSHQVTQMGQEVILRCVPISNHLYFYWYRQILGQKVEFLVSFYNNEISEKSEIFDDQFSVERPDGSNFTLKIRSTKLEDSAMYFCASRMDIAEKLFFGSGTQLSVL.

This clone was observed a handful of times. J is TRBJ1-5 and V is TRBV28; D not certain. The germline V gene has CDR1 MDHEN and CDR2 SYDVKM. CDR3 length equals 12 residues. Trimming cost V 5 bases and J 10 bases, with 12 bases left between them. The CDR3 loop reads CASSPPRPPQHF. The CDR3 nucleotides are TGTGCCAGCAGTCCTCCCCGTCCCCCCCAGCATTTT. The full variable domain, rest sourced from reference TRBV28 and TRBJ1-5, is DVKVTQSSRYLVKRTGEKVFLECVQDMDHENMFWYRQDPGLGLRLIYFSYDVKMKEKGDIPEGYSVSREKKERFSLILESASTNQTSMYLCASSPPRPPQHFGDGTRLSIL.

This sequence joins TRBV4-1 and TRBJ1-2; D gene unclear. The CDR3 is made up of 16 amino acids. V lost 3 bases to trimming and J lost 11 bases, with 25 bases between them. Germline assignment: CDR1 MGHRA and CDR2 YSYEKL. CDR3 region: CASSQLLRVPFVGYTF. CDR3 bases: TGCGCCAGCAGCCAGCTACTGAGGGTACCCTTTGTGGGATACACCTTC.

The rearrangement joins TRBV28 to TRBJ2-7; 9 nucleotides agree with TRBD2. Per the germline V gene, CDR1 is MDHEN and CDR2 is SYDVKM. This CDR3 contains 15 residues. Trimming at V came to 5 bases and at J to 1 base, leaving 6 bases not matched to a gene. CDR3 nucleotide sequence: TGTGCCAGCAGTCTCTTAGCGGGGGAATCCTACGAGCAGTACTTC. Translated: CASSLLAGESYEQYF.

This clone was seen only once. This chain connects TRBV5-1 to TRBJ1-5; D perhaps matches TRBD1 (6 bases). V was shortened by 4 bases and J by 3 bases, with 11 bases between the two germline ends. The CDR3 has 14 amino acids. Germline V gene sequence: CDR1 SGHRS, CDR2 YFSETQ. CDR3 in DNA: TGCGCCAGCAGCCCAGGGGACCTCAATCAGCCCCAGCATTTT. This codes for CASSPGDLNQPQHF.

The genes are TRBV7-2 and TRBJ2-1; D perhaps matches TRBD1 (6 bases). CDR3 length equals 14 residues. Trimming took 5 bases from V and 6 from J, leaving 14 bases between them. Looked up from germline, CDR1 is SGHTA and CDR2 is FQGNSA. The CDR3 DNA is TGTGCCAGCAGCCCAATGACAGGAAGCAATGAGCAGTTCTTC. Translated, it gives CASSPMTGSNEQFF.

The chain links TRBV3-1 (or the pseudogene TRBV3-2) to TRBJ1-2, with 9 bases lining up with TRBD1. This CDR3 is 19 amino acids long. After removal of 4 bases from V and 5 bases from J, the junction contained 20 bases not matched to a gene. The V gene's germline CDR1 is LGHDT and CDR2 YNNKEL (reference sequence). CDR3 residues: CASSLEGWTGVFPSYGYTF. The CDR3 DNA sequence: TGTGCCAGCAGCCTAGAAGGGTGGACAGGGGTATTCCCTTCTTATGGCTACACCTTC.

This CDR3 reads CASSSAGRLSTDTQYF. CDR3 nucleotides: TGTGCCAGTAGTTCTGCGGGACGCTTAAGCACAGATACGCAGTATTTT. The chain carries TRBV19 and TRBJ2-3; tentative D call: TRBD2 (6 bases). Germline lookup yields CDR1 LNHDA and CDR2 SQIVND (reference sequence). V dropped 5 bases and J dropped 0 bases, with 15 bases sitting between them. The CDR3 consists of 16 residues.

The chain recombines TRBV9 with TRBJ2-1; 7 bases align to TRBD1. Trimming cost V 3 bases and J 8 bases; bases outside gene matches: 8. This CDR3 comprises 14 residues. Germline values: CDR1 SGDLS, CDR2 YYNGEE. The chain's CDR3 is CASSEGQGVDEQFF. The CDR3 bases are TGTGCCAGCAGCGAGGGGCAGGGGGTTGATGAGCAGTTCTTC.

This rearrangement joins TRBV30 to TRBJ2-1; D unclear. The germline gives CDR1 GTSNPN, CDR2 SVGIG (reference sequence). The CDR3 is 11 amino acids. V was pared by 4 bases and J by 4 bases, with 5 bases between. The CDR3 region is CAWTLYNEQFF. The CDR3, as DNA: TGTGCCTGGACCCTTTACAATGAGCAGTTCTTC.

The V call is TRBV29-1, the J call TRBJ2-7; D is possibly TRBD1 (5 bases). The germline V gene encodes CDR1 SQVTM and CDR2 ANQGSEA. V lost 2 bases and J 1 base, leaving 12 bases between the germline ends. The CDR3 extends over 14 amino acids. The CDR3 is CSVELRQGSYEQYF. The CDR3 DNA reads as TGCAGCGTTGAACTGCGGCAGGGTTCCTACGAGCAGTACTTC.

The chain links TRBV15 to TRBJ1-2; 10 bases are shared with TRBD1. The germline CDR1 and CDR2 sequences are LNHNV and YYDKDF (reference sequence). CDR3 length equals 17 residues. The J segment lost 0 bases and the V segment lost 0 bases, leaving 4 bases of the junction unmatched. The CDR3 DNA sequence: TGTGCCACCAGCAGAGATAGGGGACAGGGGCCTAACTATGGCTACACCTTC. Amino acid sequence: CATSRDRGQGPNYGYTF. Supplemented by reference TRBV15 and TRBJ1-2, the full variable domain reads DAMVIQNPRYQVTQFGKPVTLSCSQTLNHNVMYWYQQKSSQAPKLLFHYYDKDFNNEADTPDNFQSRRPNTSFCFLDIRSPGLGDTAMYLCATSRDRGQGPNYGYTFGSGTRLTVV.

The V gene is TRBV6-5, the J gene TRBJ1-1, with D hard to call. Trimming shortened V by 7 bases and J by 11 bases, and 17 bases separated the two germline ends. Germline CDR1 reads MNHEY; CDR2 reads SVGAGI. The CDR3 loop spans 12 amino acids. CDR3 amino acids: CASTEMRSEAFF. The CDR3 DNA follows: TGTGCCAGCACCGAGATGAGGAGTGAGGCTTTCTTT.